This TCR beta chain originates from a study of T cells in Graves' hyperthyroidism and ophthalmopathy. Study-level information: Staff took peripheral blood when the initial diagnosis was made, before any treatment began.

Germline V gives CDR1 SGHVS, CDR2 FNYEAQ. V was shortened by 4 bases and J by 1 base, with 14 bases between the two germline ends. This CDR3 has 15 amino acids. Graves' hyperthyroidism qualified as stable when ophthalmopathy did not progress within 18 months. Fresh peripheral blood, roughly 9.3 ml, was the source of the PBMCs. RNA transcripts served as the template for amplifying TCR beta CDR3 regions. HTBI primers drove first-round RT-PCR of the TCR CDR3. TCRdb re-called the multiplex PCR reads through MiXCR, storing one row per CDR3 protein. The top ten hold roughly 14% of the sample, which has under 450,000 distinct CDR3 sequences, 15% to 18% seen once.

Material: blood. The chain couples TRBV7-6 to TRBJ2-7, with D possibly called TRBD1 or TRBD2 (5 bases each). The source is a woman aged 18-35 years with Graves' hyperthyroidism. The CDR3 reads CASSSGDGLSYEQYF. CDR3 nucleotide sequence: TGTGCCAGCAGCTCCGGGGACGGTCTATCCTACGAGCAGTACTTC.